The clone carrying this TCR beta chain was seen more than once but under ten times. The sample carries other DNA sequences with the same CDR3. The sample is drawn from a study of blood T cell repertoires in COVID-19. Study-wide background: Some COVID-19 samples were acute and others convalescent; all came from the United States, Italy and Spain. T cells, B-cell-depleted T cells, or PBMCs provided the cDNA or gDNA that served as material.

Under the authors' procedure: Reference gene primer amplification gave estimated nucleated cell counts. Only in-frame clones appear in the TCRdb table, and some are missing; sequencing was by immunoSEQ multiplex PCR. The DNA was the basis for D and trimming; V, J and clone size are from that table. The data show about 380,000 clones, roughly 86% seen once. Enrolled through a virtual design, the participants were between 18 and 89 years of age and came from approximately 25 US areas. V was trimmed by 0 bases and J by 2 bases, leaving 7 bases between them. The CDR3 runs 14 residues. Germline assignment: CDR1 MNHEY and CDR2 SVGAGI.

Sequenced sample: PBMCs or T cells enriched from blood (not recorded which). The receptor comes from a man aged 25-45 years who had recovered from COVID-19. The J gene is TRBJ1-1, the V gene TRBV6-5, with D maybe TRBD1 (6 bases). The CDR3: CASSYSQGNTEAFF. The CDR3 bases are TGTGCCAGCAGTTACTCACAGGGAAACACTGAAGCTTTCTTT.